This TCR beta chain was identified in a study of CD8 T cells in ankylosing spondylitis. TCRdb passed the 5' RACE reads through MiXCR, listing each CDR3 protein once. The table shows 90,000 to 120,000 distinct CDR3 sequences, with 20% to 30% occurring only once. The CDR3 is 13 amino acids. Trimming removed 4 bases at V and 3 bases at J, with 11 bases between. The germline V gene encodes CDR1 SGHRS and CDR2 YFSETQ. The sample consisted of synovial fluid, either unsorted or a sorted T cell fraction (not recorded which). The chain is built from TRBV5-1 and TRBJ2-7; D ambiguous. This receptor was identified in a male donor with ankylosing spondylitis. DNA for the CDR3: TGCGCCAGCAGCCCCGGGCCTGGCTACGAGCAGTACTTC. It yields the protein CASSPGPGYEQYF.